These 9 T cell receptor beta chains came from one sample sequenced in a study of shared clonotypes between healthy human individuals. The method was immunoSEQ multiplex PCR; TCRdb's version includes in-frame clones alone and lacks a portion of them. This repertoire shows hundreds of thousands of clones, roughly 77% found once; its top ten account for about 13%. Sequencing used PBMCs. These TCRs come from a woman aged 35 to 49 in good health. Some clones in this sample may be carry-over from other donors' samples.

The J gene is TRBJ1-4, the V gene TRBV10-3; unclear D gene. Germline CDR1 is ENHRY and CDR2 is SYGVKD. This CDR3 spans 13 amino acids. V lost 6 bases and J lost 8, with 13 bases in between. The DNA for the CDR3 is TGTGCCATCAGCGACGCGAATTCCGAAAAACTGTTTTTT. Residues: CAISDANSEKLFF.

The chain couples TRBV11-2 to TRBJ2-5, with a tentative D call TRBD1 (6 bases). The V gene's germline CDR1 is SGHAT and CDR2 FQNNGV. The V gene lost 5 bases and the J gene lost 4 bases, with 11 bases spanning the gap. The CDR3 is made up of 13 amino acids. In DNA, the CDR3 is TGTGCCAGCAGCAAGGGGGTAATAGAGACCCAGTACTTC. It specifies CASSKGVIETQYF.

The chain couples TRBV1 to TRBJ2-3; no DNA check was done on the table's D call, TRBD2. TRBV1 is a recognized pseudogene. The CDR3 extends over 18 amino acids. The CDR3 is CTSSQDEGLPPSTDTQYF. The DNA for the CDR3 is TGCACCAGCAGCCAAGATGAGGGACTACCCCCCAGCACAGATACGCAGTATTTT.

This clone was recorded at least ten times. Different DNA sequences within this sample yield the same CDR3. The V call is TRBV7-2, the J call TRBJ2-5, with 9 bases that match TRBD2. The CDR3 totals 15 residues. Trimming cost V 5 bases and J 2 bases; bases outside gene matches: 6. Germline CDR1 and CDR2: SGHTA and FQGNSA. The CDR3: CASSPGTSRQETQYF. The CDR3 region has the DNA TGTGCCAGCAGCCCCGGGACTAGCAGACAAGAGACCCAGTACTTC.

This clone was found once. The V call is TRBV9, the J call TRBJ2-7; possibly TRBD1 or TRBD2 for D (7 bases each). The CDR3 has 15 amino acids. Germline loops: CDR1 SGDLS, CDR2 YYNGEE. The V gene lost 1 base and the J gene lost 6 bases, with 17 bases spanning the gap. As DNA, the CDR3 is TGTGCCAGCAGCGTAAACCACGCGGGGGACAGCGAGCAGTACTTC. Translated, it gives CASSVNHAGDSEQYF.

For this clone: The sample carries other DNA sequences with the same CDR3. The rearrangement links TRBV15 to TRBJ1-1; D not certain. The CDR3 spans 14 residues. The germline V gene has CDR1 LNHNV and CDR2 YYDKDF (reference sequence). V lost 1 base and J 0 bases, leaving 6 bases between the germline ends. The CDR3 nucleotides are TGTGCCACCAGCAGAGGAGGGCTGAACACTGAAGCTTTCTTT. Translated: CATSRGGLNTEAFF.

The chain couples TRBV11-2 to TRBJ2-2; TRBD2 matches at 10 bases. V shed 5 bases and J 2 bases; nucleotides not matched to a gene: 5. The CDR3 spans 16 residues. The germline V gene has CDR1 SGHAT and CDR2 FQNNGV. The DNA of the CDR3 is TGTGCCAGCAGCCCCAGCGGGAGGGCTAACACCGGGGAGCTGTTTTTT. This gives the protein CASSPSGRANTGELFF. The variable domain in full, completed from reference TRBV11-2 and TRBJ2-2, reads EAGVAQSPRYKIIEKRQSVAFWCNPISGHATLYWYQQILGQGPKLLIQFQNNGVVDDSQLPKDRFSAERLKGVDSTLKIQPAKLEDSAVYLCASSPSGRANTGELFFGEGSRLTVL.

The rearrangement joins TRBV5-8 to TRBJ1-2, with no clear D. The CDR3 consists of 15 residues. Trimming cost V 4 bases and J 5 bases, with 18 bases left between them. The germline CDR1 and CDR2 sequences are SGHTS and YDEGEE. The CDR3 sequence: CASSGPRSVSYGYTF. The CDR3 DNA sequence: TGTGCCAGCAGCGGCCCCAGGAGTGTGTCGTATGGCTACACCTTC.

Comment on this clone: Other DNA variants within this sample encode the same CDR3. This rearrangement joins TRBV9 to TRBJ2-3; no firm D call. Germline CDR1 is SGDLS and CDR2 is YYNGEE. The ends were cut back, 0 bases at V and 3 bases at J, with 5 bases in the middle. The CDR3 is made up of 13 amino acids. The CDR3 DNA sequence: TGTGCCAGCAGCGTAGACCGGACAGATACGCAGTATTTT. It encodes CASSVDRTDTQYF. Using reference TRBV9 and TRBJ2-3 for the parts outside the CDR3, the full variable domain is DSGVTQTPKHLITATGQRVTLRCSPRSGDLSVYWYQQSLDQGLQFLIQYYNGEERAKGNILERFSAQQFPDLHSELNLSSLELGDSALYFCASSVDRTDTQYFGPGTRLTVL.